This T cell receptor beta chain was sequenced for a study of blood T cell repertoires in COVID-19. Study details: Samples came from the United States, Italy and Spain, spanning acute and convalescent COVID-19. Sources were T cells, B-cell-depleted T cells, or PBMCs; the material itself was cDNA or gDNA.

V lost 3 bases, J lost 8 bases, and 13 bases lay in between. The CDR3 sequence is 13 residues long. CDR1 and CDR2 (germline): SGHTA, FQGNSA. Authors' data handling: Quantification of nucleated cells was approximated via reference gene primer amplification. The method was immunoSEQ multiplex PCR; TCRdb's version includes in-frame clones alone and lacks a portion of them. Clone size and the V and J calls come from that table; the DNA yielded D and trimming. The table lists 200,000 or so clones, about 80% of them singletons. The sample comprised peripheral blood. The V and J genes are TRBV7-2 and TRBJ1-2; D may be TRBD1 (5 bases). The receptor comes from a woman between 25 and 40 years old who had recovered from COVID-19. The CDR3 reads CASSFRQFGGYTF. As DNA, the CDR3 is TGTGCCAGCAGCTTTAGACAGTTCGGAGGCTACACCTTC.